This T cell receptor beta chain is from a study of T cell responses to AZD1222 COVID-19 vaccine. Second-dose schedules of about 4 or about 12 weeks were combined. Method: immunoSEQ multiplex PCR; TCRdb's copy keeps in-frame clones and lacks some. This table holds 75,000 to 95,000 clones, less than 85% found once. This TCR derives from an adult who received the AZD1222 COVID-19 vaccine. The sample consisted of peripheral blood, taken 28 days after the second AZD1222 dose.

CDR3 coding DNA: TGTGCCTGGATAGACACTAGCGGCGTATCCTACGAGCAGTACTTC. Protein: CAWIDTSGVSYEQYF. The chain links TRBV30 to TRBJ2-7; 8 bases line up with TRBD2. CDR1 GTSNPN and CDR2 SVGIG come from the germline V gene (reference sequence). The V gene end was trimmed by 4 bases and the J gene end by 1 base; junction bases not matched to a gene: 9. The CDR3 runs to 15 residues.